Listed here are 3 T cell receptor beta chains from one sample, sequenced in a study of vaccination and CD4 T cells after COVID-19. Cultured CD4+ T-cell DNA underwent Oncomine TCR Beta short-read sequencing. In TCRdb, the PCR reads were re-called with MiXCR into one record per CDR3 protein. The data hold thousands of distinct CDR3 sequences, with 30% to 45% observed a single time. Treatment in this sample: roughly nine-day PBMC culture with coronavirus spike peptide pools or control peptides (ViraFEST assay). No antigen has been assigned to these receptors. The sample taken for sequencing was CD4+ T cells from blood, cultured in vitro. The receptors derive from a human donor who had recovered from COVID-19.

This clonotype was recorded a few times. The chain recombines TRBV7-8 with TRBJ1-2; a possible D gene is TRBD1 (5 bases). Trimming left V 5 bases short and J 4 bases short, with 17 bases between. The germline gives CDR1 SGHVS, CDR2 FQNEAQ. The CDR3 runs to 15 residues. CDR3 loop: CASSPPQTAGYGYTF. In nucleotides, the CDR3 is TGTGCCAGCAGCCCCCCACAGACAGCTGGCTATGGCTACACCTTC. The full variable domain, rest sourced from reference TRBV7-8 and TRBJ1-2, is GAGVSQSPRYKVAKRGQDVALRCDPISGHVSLFWYQQALGQGPEFLTYFQNEAQLDKSGLPSDRFFAERPEGSVSTLKIQRTQQEDSAVYLCASSPPQTAGYGYTFGSGTRLTVV.

By sample share, this clonotype is medium-sized. The J gene is TRBJ1-5, the V gene TRBV6-1; TRBD1 agrees at 9 bases. The germline V gene has CDR1 MNHNS and CDR2 SASEGT. The trim removed 4 bases at V and 1 base at J, leaving 5 bases unmatched. The CDR3 consists of 16 residues. The CDR3 nucleotides read TGTGCCAGCAGTGTTAACAGGGGGCCGAGCAATCAGCCCCAGCATTTT. It encodes CASSVNRGPSNQPQHF.

This clonotype was seen a handful of times. The gene calls are TRBV6-1 and TRBJ2-3; D remains unclear. From germline, CDR1 is MNHNS and CDR2 SASEGT. Trimming removed 6 bases at V and 0 bases at J, with 10 bases between. The CDR3 totals 14 residues. CDR3 in DNA: TGTGCCAGCAGGGCATTTCAAAGCACAGATACGCAGTATTTT. Protein product: CASRAFQSTDTQYF.